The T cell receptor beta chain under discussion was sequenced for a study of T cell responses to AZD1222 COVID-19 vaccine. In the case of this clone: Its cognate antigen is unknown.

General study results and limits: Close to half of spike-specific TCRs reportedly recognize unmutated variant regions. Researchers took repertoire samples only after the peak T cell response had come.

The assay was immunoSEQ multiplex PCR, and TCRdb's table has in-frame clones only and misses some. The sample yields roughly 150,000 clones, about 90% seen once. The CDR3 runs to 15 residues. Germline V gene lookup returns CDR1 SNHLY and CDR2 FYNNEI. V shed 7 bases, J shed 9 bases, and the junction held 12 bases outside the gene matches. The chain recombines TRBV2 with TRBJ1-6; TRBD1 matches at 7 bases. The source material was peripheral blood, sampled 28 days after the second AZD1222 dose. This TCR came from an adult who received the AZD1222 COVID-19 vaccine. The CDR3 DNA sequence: TGTGCCAGCATCGCAGGGGGGCTTAAGGCTTCACCCCTCCACTTT. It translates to CASIAGGLKASPLHF.